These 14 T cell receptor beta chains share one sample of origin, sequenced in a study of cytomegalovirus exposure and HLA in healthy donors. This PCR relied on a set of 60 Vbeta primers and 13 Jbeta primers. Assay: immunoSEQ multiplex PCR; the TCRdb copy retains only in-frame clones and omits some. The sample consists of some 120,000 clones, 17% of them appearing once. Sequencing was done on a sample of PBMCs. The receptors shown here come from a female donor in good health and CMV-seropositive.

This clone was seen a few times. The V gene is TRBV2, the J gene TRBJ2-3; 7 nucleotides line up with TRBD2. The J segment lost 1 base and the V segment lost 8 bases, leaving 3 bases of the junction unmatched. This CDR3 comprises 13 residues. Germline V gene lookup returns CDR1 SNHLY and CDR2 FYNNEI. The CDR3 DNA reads TGTGCCAGCGGTCTAGCGGGCACAGATACGCAGTATTTT. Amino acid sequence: CASGLAGTDTQYF.

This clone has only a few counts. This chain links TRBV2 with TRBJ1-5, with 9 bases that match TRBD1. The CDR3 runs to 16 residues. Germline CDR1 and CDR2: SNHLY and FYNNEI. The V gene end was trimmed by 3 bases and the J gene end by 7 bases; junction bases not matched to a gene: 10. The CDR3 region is CASSDNPGTGYQPQHF. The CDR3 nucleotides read TGTGCCAGCAGTGATAACCCGGGGACAGGGTACCAGCCCCAGCATTTT.

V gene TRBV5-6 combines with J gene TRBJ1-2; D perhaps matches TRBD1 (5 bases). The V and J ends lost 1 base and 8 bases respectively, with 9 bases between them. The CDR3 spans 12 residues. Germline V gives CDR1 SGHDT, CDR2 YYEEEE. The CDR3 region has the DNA TGTGCCAGCAGCTTGTCAGGGCACGGCTACACCTTC. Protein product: CASSLSGHGYTF.

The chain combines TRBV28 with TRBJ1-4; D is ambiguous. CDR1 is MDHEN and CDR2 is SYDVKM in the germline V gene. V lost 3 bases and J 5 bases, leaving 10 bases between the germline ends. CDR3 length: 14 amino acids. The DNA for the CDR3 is TGTGCCAGCAGTTTTGAGACGGGGAATGAAAAACTGTTTTTT. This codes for CASSFETGNEKLFF.

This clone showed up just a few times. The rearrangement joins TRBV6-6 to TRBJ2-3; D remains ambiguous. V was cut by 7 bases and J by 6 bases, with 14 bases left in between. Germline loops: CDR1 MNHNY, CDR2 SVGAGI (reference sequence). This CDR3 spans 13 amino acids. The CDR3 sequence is CASILSGTDTQYF. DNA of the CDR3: TGTGCCAGCATCCTAAGTGGTACCGATACGCAGTATTTT.

CDR3 in DNA: TGTGCCAGCAGCCGGACCGACGGGGACACTGAAGCTTTCTTT. Protein sequence: CASSRTDGDTEAFF. The chain is built from TRBV7-9 and TRBJ1-1; D uncertain. The CDR3 extends over 14 amino acids. Looked up from germline, CDR1 is SEHNR and CDR2 is FQNEAQ (reference sequence). V lost 5 bases to trimming and J lost 3 bases, with 13 bases between them. Based on the CDR3 plus reference TRBV7-9 and TRBJ1-1, the full variable domain is DTGVSQNPRHKITKRGQNVTFRCDPISEHNRLYWYRQTLGQGPEFLTYFQNEAQLEKSRLLSDRFSAERPKGSFSTLEIQRTEQGDSAMYLCASSRTDGDTEAFFGQGTRLTVV.

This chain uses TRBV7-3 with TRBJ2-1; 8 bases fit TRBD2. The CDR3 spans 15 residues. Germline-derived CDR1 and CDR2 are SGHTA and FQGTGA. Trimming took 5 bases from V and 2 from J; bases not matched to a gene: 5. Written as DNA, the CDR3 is TGTGCCAGCAGCATGACTAGCGTCCCCTACAATGAGCAGTTCTTC. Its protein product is CASSMTSVPYNEQFF.

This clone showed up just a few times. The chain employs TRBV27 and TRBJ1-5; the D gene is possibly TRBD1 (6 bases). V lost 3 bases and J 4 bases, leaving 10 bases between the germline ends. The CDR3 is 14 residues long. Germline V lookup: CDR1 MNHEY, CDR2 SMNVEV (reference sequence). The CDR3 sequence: CASSFGGQNQPQHF. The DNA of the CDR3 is TGTGCCAGCAGTTTTGGGGGCCAAAATCAGCCCCAGCATTTT.

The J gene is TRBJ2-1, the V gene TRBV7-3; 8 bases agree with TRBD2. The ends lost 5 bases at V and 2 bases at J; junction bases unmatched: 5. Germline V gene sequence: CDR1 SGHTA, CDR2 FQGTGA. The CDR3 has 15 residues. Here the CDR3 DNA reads TGTGCCAGCAGCCCGACTAGCGCGACCTACAATGAGCAGTTCTTC. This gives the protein CASSPTSATYNEQFF.

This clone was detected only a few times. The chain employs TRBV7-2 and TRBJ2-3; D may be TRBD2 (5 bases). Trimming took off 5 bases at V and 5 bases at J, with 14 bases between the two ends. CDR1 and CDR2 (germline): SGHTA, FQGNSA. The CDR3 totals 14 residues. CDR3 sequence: CASSPLPGVDTQYF. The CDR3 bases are TGTGCCAGCAGCCCGCTCCCCGGGGTAGATACGCAGTATTTT.

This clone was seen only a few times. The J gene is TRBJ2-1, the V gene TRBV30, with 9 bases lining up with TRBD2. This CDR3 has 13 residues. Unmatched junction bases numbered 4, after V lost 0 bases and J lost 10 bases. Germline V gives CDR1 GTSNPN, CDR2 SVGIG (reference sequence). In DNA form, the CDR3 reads TGTGCCTGGAGTGTACGGCTAGCGGGAGAGCAGTTCTTC. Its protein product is CAWSVRLAGEQFF.

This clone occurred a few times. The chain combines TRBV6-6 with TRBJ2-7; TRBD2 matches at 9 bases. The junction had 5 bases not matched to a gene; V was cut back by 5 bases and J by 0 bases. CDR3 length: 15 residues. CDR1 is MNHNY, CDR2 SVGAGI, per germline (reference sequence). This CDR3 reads CASSQISGSSYEQYF. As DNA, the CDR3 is TGTGCCAGCAGTCAGATTAGCGGGAGCTCCTACGAGCAGTACTTC.

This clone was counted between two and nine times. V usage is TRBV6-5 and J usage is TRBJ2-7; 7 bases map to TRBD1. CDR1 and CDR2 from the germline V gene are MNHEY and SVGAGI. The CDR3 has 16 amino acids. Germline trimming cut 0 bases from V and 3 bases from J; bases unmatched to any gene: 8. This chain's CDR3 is CASSYSAGDSYYEQYF. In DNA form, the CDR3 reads TGTGCCAGCAGTTACTCAGCAGGGGACAGTTACTACGAGCAGTACTTC.

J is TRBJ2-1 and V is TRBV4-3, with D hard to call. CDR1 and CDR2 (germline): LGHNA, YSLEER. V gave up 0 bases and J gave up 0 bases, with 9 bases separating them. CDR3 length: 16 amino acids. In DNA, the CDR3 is TGCGCCAGCAGCCAAGATCTCGGTCTCTCCTACAATGAGCAGTTCTTC. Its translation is CASSQDLGLSYNEQFF.